Presented here are 28 T cell receptor beta chains from one specimen sequenced in a study of regulatory T cells in long-lasting Graves disease. Regarding time point: newly diagnosed GD, antithyroid drugs for less than 3 months. Scientists built the TCR library using RNA that was extracted from PBMCs. For TCR beta, libraries came from iRepertoire HTBI primers and Arm-PCR of CDR3 regions. Using its own MiXCR run on the multiplex PCR reads, TCRdb lists one record per CDR3 protein. The sample lists roughly 500,000 distinct CDR3 sequences, around an eighth seen once, with under 10% in the top ten. These data were likewise used in another study, on T cells in Graves' hyperthyroidism and ophthalmopathy.

Sequencing used peripheral blood mononuclear cells (PBMCs), obtained at new diagnosis, from a patient treated with antithyroid drugs. The receptors here all came from a man younger than 40 with Graves disease.

This clonotype came up many times. CDR3 loop: CSANPGQGGYEQYF. The CDR3 coding sequence is TGCAGTGCTAATCCAGGGCAGGGGGGTTACGAGCAGTACTTC. The rearrangement links TRBV20-1 to TRBJ2-7; D might be TRBD1 (7 bases). Germline V gene sequence: CDR1 DFQATT, CDR2 SNEGSKA (reference sequence). This CDR3 has 14 amino acids. The V end was cut by 4 bases, the J end by 4 bases, with 17 bases between.

This clonotype was seen ten or more times. The V call is TRBV18, the J call TRBJ1-1, with D uncertain. CDR3 length: 14 residues. V lost 3 bases to trimming and J lost 1 base, with 9 bases between them. The V gene's germline CDR1 is KGHSH and CDR2 LQKENI. CDR3 region: CASSPSGKNTEAFF. CDR3 sequence (DNA): TGTGCCAGCTCACCTTCCGGGAAGAACACTGAAGCTTTCTTT.

In this sample, this clonotype turned up many times. The V gene is TRBV7-9, the J gene TRBJ2-7, with D unclear. CDR1 and CDR2 (germline): SEHNR, FQNEAQ (reference sequence). V was shortened by 5 bases and J by 7 bases, with 12 bases between the two germline ends. The CDR3 extends over 12 amino acids. CDR3 loop: CASSPLTREQYF. The CDR3 coding sequence is TGTGCCAGCAGCCCCCTAACACGGGAGCAGTACTTC. Together with reference TRBV7-9 and TRBJ2-7, the CDR3 gives the full variable domain: DTGVSQNPRHKITKRGQNVTFRCDPISEHNRLYWYRQTLGQGPEFLTYFQNEAQLEKSRLLSDRFSAERPKGSFSTLEIQRTEQGDSAMYLCASSPLTREQYFGPGTRLTVT.

This sequence joins TRBV20-1 and TRBJ2-4; 15 bases fit TRBD2. The CDR3 extends over 16 amino acids. Germline values: CDR1 DFQATT, CDR2 SNEGSKA (reference sequence). The ends lost 4 bases at V and 8 bases at J; junction bases unmatched: 9. CDR3 in amino acids: CSATTGTSGRTHIQYF. Here the CDR3 DNA reads TGCAGTGCTACAACAGGGACTAGCGGGAGGACCCACATTCAGTACTTC.

This clonotype was seen a handful of times. The chain is built from TRBV6-2 or TRBV6-3 and TRBJ2-1, with no clear D. TRBJ2-5 explains the end of the DNA better; the J call may be wrong. CDR3 length: 13 residues. The germline CDR1 and CDR2 sequences are MNHEY and SVGEGT. The CDR3 protein is CASSASQQETQYF. The DNA for the CDR3 is TGTGCCAGCAGTGCCTCACAGCAAGAGACCCAGTACTTC.

This clonotype was counted many times. The J gene is TRBJ2-7, the V gene TRBV28; D is possibly TRBD2 (5 bases). V was trimmed by 5 bases and J by 1 base, leaving 18 bases between them. CDR3 size: 16 residues. Germline V gene data show CDR1 as MDHEN and CDR2 as SYDVKM. CDR3 in DNA: TGTGCCAGCAGTCCACTGGAGGTTTTCGGATCCTACGAGCAGTACTTC. Protein product: CASSPLEVFGSYEQYF. Complete variable domain (other parts from reference TRBV28 and TRBJ2-7): DVKVTQSSRYLVKRTGEKVFLECVQDMDHENMFWYRQDPGLGLRLIYFSYDVKMKEKGDIPEGYSVSREKKERFSLILESASTNQTSMYLCASSPLEVFGSYEQYFGPGTRLTVT.

This clonotype was detected ten times or more. V is TRBV6-5 and J is TRBJ2-2; D is uncertain. The V and J ends lost 2 bases and 4 bases respectively, with 5 bases between them. The CDR3 runs to 13 residues. Germline V lookup: CDR1 MNHEY, CDR2 SVGAGI. CDR3 sequence (DNA): TGTGCCAGCAGTTACCAGCCCACCGGGGAGCTGTTTTTT. It encodes CASSYQPTGELFF.

The chain links TRBV4-1 to TRBJ1-5; D unresolved. Germline CDR1 MGHRA, CDR2 YSYEKL. CDR3 length equals 14 residues. V lost 5 bases, J lost 3 bases, and 11 bases lay in between. Here the CDR3 reads CASSFLSLNQPQHF. CDR3 nucleotides: TGCGCCAGCAGCTTCCTGTCTCTCAATCAGCCCCAGCATTTT.

This clonotype was detected ten times or more. The chain has TRBV11-2 and TRBJ1-5; TRBD1 agrees at 7 bases. V was clipped by 5 bases and J by 6 bases; unmatched bases: 4. The CDR3 runs to 13 residues. CDR1 and CDR2 from the germline V gene are SGHAT and FQNNGV. The CDR3 DNA follows: TGTGCCAGCAGCCGGGACAGACCTCAGCCCCAGCATTTT. This sequence encodes CASSRDRPQPQHF.

This clonotype was counted between two and nine times. Written as DNA, the CDR3 is TGTGCCAGCAGCTTTACTGGGGCCAACGTCCTGACTTTC. Protein: CASSFTGANVLTF. The V and J genes are TRBV7-8 and TRBJ2-6; no definite D call. This CDR3 spans 13 amino acids. The germline CDR1 and CDR2 sequences are SGHVS and FQNEAQ. Trimming removed 3 bases from V and 2 bases from J, with 2 bases in between.

This clonotype was counted a few times. The chain couples TRBV24-1 to TRBJ1-2; D uncertain. Germline loops: CDR1 KGHDR, CDR2 SFDVKD. Trimming left V 5 bases short and J 0 bases short, with 6 bases between. The length of the CDR3 is 13 residues. This CDR3 reads CATSATSNYGYTF. In nucleotides, the CDR3 is TGTGCCACCAGTGCTACGTCTAACTATGGCTACACCTTC.

This clonotype came up many times. The chain combines TRBV2 with TRBJ2-7; 10 nucleotides align to TRBD2. J gave up 7 bases and V 8 bases, and 11 bases lay outside the gene matches. Germline V gene sequence: CDR1 SNHLY, CDR2 FYNNEI. The CDR3 contains 14 residues. CDR3 nucleotide sequence: TGTGCCAGCGATTTTAGCGGGAGGCTGGAGGAGCAGTACTTC. It specifies CASDFSGRLEEQYF.

This clonotype has a count of ten or more. The rearrangement uses TRBV12-3 or TRBV12-4 and TRBJ2-1, with D uncertain. Trimming stripped 1 base from V and 7 bases from J, with 5 bases between. CDR3 length: 12 amino acids. This CDR3 is CASSLVVNEQFF. The CDR3 nucleotides read TGTGCCAGCAGTTTAGTAGTAAATGAGCAGTTCTTC.

This clonotype was counted only a few times. This sequence joins TRBV18 and TRBJ2-2; 8 bases are shared with TRBD1. The CDR3 is 15 residues long. After removal of 6 bases from V and 5 bases from J, the junction contained 8 bases not matched to a gene. Germline values: CDR1 KGHSH, CDR2 LQKENI. The CDR3 DNA reads as TGTGCCAGCTCTCCGGGACAGGAGGGAACCGGGGAGCTGTTTTTT. Translated, it gives CASSPGQEGTGELFF.

In its sample, this clonotype was seen a few times. The rearrangement links TRBV12-3 or TRBV12-4 to TRBJ2-7; 7 bases agree with TRBD2. J lost 0 bases, V lost 3 bases, and 8 bases had no gene match. CDR3 size: 16 residues. The CDR3 DNA follows: TGTGCCAGCAGTTTTGGCCAGCGGGACGACTCCTACGAGCAGTACTTC. Its translation is CASSFGQRDDSYEQYF.

The V and J genes are TRBV28 and TRBJ1-2; possible D gene TRBD1, 5 bases. The germline V gene encodes CDR1 MDHEN and CDR2 SYDVKM. CDR3 length: 14 residues. The V and J ends lost 7 bases and 8 bases respectively, with 20 bases between them. The CDR3 DNA follows: TGTGCCAGCAATAGGTCCGGGGCCATAGGGGGCTACACCTTC. Its protein is CASNRSGAIGGYTF.

The sample holds many counts of this clonotype. The rearrangement joins TRBV5-1 to TRBJ2-7, with 10 bases lining up with TRBD1. Trimming removed 3 bases from V and 4 bases from J; junction bases left unmatched: 4. The CDR3 runs to 14 residues. The germline V gene has CDR1 SGHRS and CDR2 YFSETQ. The CDR3 DNA follows: TGCGCCAGCAGCTCCGGGACAGGGGTGTACGAGCAGTACTTC. Encoded protein: CASSSGTGVYEQYF.

This clonotype has just a few counts. Here the CDR3 reads CSLDSGPNTGELFF. The CDR3 DNA reads as TGCAGTCTGGACAGCGGGCCGAACACCGGGGAGCTGTTTTTT. The chain is built from TRBV20-1 and TRBJ2-2; D may match TRBD1 or TRBD2 (6 bases each). The CDR3 consists of 14 residues. V was cut by 8 bases and J by 0 bases, with 13 bases left in between. Germline V gives CDR1 DFQATT, CDR2 SNEGSKA (reference sequence).

This clonotype was recorded many times. J is TRBJ2-5 and V is TRBV11-2; unclear D gene. Germline assignment: CDR1 SGHAT and CDR2 FQNNGV. This CDR3 comprises 12 residues. The V gene lost 5 bases and the J gene lost 5 bases, with 9 bases spanning the gap. CDR3 residues: CASSPMGETQYF. The CDR3, as DNA: TGTGCCAGCAGCCCAATGGGGGAGACCCAGTACTTC.

This clonotype was picked up many times. The V call is TRBV12-3 or TRBV12-4, the J call TRBJ2-5; 7 bases are shared with TRBD1. The CDR3 has 15 residues. Trimming took 4 bases from V and 7 from J; bases not matched to a gene: 12. The CDR3 region is CASSSQDLTGWTQYF. CDR3 nucleotide sequence: TGTGCCAGCAGTTCTCAAGATCTGACAGGGTGGACCCAGTACTTC.

The chain combines TRBV3-1 with TRBJ2-3; TRBD1 matches at 8 bases. With V trimmed by 4 bases and J by 4 bases, 16 bases remained unmatched. Germline lookup yields CDR1 LGHDT and CDR2 YNNKEL (reference sequence). The CDR3 totals 18 residues. The CDR3 sequence is CASSPLPGQGRWSDTQYF. CDR3 sequence (DNA): TGTGCCAGCAGCCCCCTTCCAGGACAGGGAAGATGGTCAGATACGCAGTATTTT.

This clonotype has at least ten counts. The chain employs TRBV6-9 and TRBJ1-6; 7 positions match TRBD1. The CDR3 sequence is 15 residues long. After removal of 3 bases from V and 7 bases from J, the junction contained 6 bases not matched to a gene. Per germline, CDR1 MNHGY and CDR2 SVAAGI. CDR3 sequence (DNA): TGTGCCAGCAGTTACTTTGGACAGGACAATTCACCCCTCCACTTT. It is translated as CASSYFGQDNSPLHF.

This clonotype was detected many times. The V and J genes are TRBV29-1 and TRBJ1-1; D is unresolved. The CDR3 runs 12 residues. CDR1 SQVTM and CDR2 ANQGSEA come from the germline V gene. The V and J ends lost 4 bases and 2 bases respectively, with 8 bases between them. The CDR3 DNA follows: TGCAGCGTTGTGTGGGGAAACACTGAAGCTTTCTTT. This gives the protein CSVVWGNTEAFF.

The chain has TRBV6-2 or TRBV6-3 and TRBJ1-3, with TRBD1 as a possible D gene (6 bases). The germline V gene has CDR1 MNHEY and CDR2 SVGEGT. This CDR3 is 16 amino acids long. Trimming cost V 5 bases and J 2 bases, with 16 bases left between them. The CDR3 nucleotides are TGTGCCAGCAGTGACACAGGGACCCACACTGGAAACACCATATATTTT. Translated, it gives CASSDTGTHTGNTIYF.

The chain employs TRBV6-5 and TRBJ1-5, with a weak D call TRBD1 (6 bases). This CDR3 contains 13 residues. Trimming took off 1 base at V and 5 bases at J, with 6 bases between the two ends. CDR1 and CDR2 (germline): MNHEY, SVGAGI. As DNA, the CDR3 is TGTGCCAGCAGTTACTACAGGGATCAGCCCCAGCATTTT. It codes for CASSYYRDQPQHF.

V gene TRBV5-6 combines with J gene TRBJ2-7; D is ambiguous. Germline values: CDR1 SGHDT, CDR2 YYEEEE. V was trimmed by 7 bases and J by 3 bases, leaving 17 bases between them. The CDR3 is made up of 14 amino acids. The CDR3 coding sequence is TGTGCCAGCCTGCTTCAGCGTACCTTCTACGAGCAGTACTTC. This sequence encodes CASLLQRTFYEQYF. The complete variable domain, with remaining parts taken from reference TRBV5-6 and TRBJ2-7, reads DAGVTQSPTHLIKTRGQQVTLRCSPKSGHDTVSWYQQALGQGPQFIFQYYEEEERQRGNFPDRFSGHQFPNYSSELNVNALLLGDSALYLCASLLQRTFYEQYFGPGTRLTVT.

This clonotype was picked up many times. V and J are TRBV2 and TRBJ2-4; 9 bases align to TRBD1. This CDR3 is 16 amino acids long. CDR1 and CDR2 from the germline V gene are SNHLY and FYNNEI. Germline trimming cut 6 bases from V and 3 bases from J; bases unmatched to any gene: 9. CDR3 coding DNA: TGTGCCAGCAGACTTAGGACAGGGGACGTCAAAAACATTCAGTACTTC. Residues: CASRLRTGDVKNIQYF.

This chain joins TRBV20-1 and TRBJ1-2; D gene uncertain. The ends were cut back, 2 bases at V and 8 bases at J, with 24 bases in the middle. This CDR3 region has 16 residues. Per the germline V gene, CDR1 is DFQATT and CDR2 is SNEGSKA (reference sequence). CDR3 in amino acids: CSARSPRVAALLGYTF. CDR3 nucleotides: TGCAGTGCTAGATCCCCCCGGGTAGCGGCCTTGCTGGGCTACACCTTC.